Below, 4 T cell receptor beta chains from the same sample are listed, as sequenced in a study of prognosis after radiotherapy for stage I lung cancer. Amplicons of TCR beta CDR3 were generated from genomic DNA by two-round multiplex PCR. For every TRBV and TRBJ gene, a specific primer was used in first-round PCR. TCRdb ran MiXCR on the multiplex PCR reads and lists one entry per CDR3 protein. The sample lists 25,000 to 30,000 distinct CDR3 sequences, around 41% occurring once. The sample here was PBMCs, taken before or after stereotactic body radiation therapy (not recorded which). Receptor source: a donor at least 50 years old with non-small cell lung cancer.

This clonotype occurred many times. The chain's CDR3 is CASSQRYSRVNQPQHF. In nucleotides, the CDR3 is TGTGCCAGCAGCCAAAGATACTCGAGGGTCAATCAGCCCCAGCATTTT. The chain is built from TRBV3-2 and TRBJ1-5. TRBV3-2 is labeled a pseudogene. CDR3 length: 16 residues.

This clonotype was observed at least ten times. The genes are TRBV20-1 and TRBJ2-1; no clear D. V was cut by 1 base and J by 7 bases, with 14 bases left in between. Germline values: CDR1 DFQATT, CDR2 SNEGSKA (reference sequence). This CDR3 spans 14 amino acids. The CDR3 here is CSARGIEPRNEQFF. The CDR3 bases are TGCAGTGCTAGAGGGATAGAACCGAGGAATGAGCAGTTCTTC.

This sequence joins TRBV7-9 and TRBJ2-3; TRBD2 is a possible D gene (5 bases). Deletions cut 1 base from V and 2 bases from J, with 13 bases between. Germline loops: CDR1 SEHNR, CDR2 FQNEAQ (reference sequence). The CDR3 has 16 residues. CDR3 nucleotides: TGTGCCAGCAGCTTAGGGACTGATTATAACACAGATACGCAGTATTTT. Encoded protein: CASSLGTDYNTDTQYF.

This clonotype was seen repeatedly, ten times or more. The gene calls are TRBV7-9 and TRBJ2-3; the match to TRBD1 covers 9 bases. The germline V gene has CDR1 SEHNR and CDR2 FQNEAQ (reference sequence). CDR3 length equals 15 residues. The junction had 9 bases not matched to a gene; V was cut back by 5 bases and J by 6 bases. CDR3 protein: CASSPTGQGVDTQYF. CDR3 in DNA: TGTGCCAGCAGCCCTACGGGACAGGGTGTCGATACGCAGTATTTT.